This is a list of T cell receptor beta chains from one sample in a study of blood T cell repertoires in COVID-19. The data were produced by immunoSEQ multiplex PCR, yet TCRdb's version contains in-frame clones alone and is incomplete. The repertoire holds roughly 170,000 clones, with approximately 79% as singletons. The sample taken for sequencing was peripheral blood. The receptors here all came from an elderly woman with acute or convalescent COVID-19. Both conserved end residues are part of each CDR3.

J gene | V gene | CDR3 protein
TRBJ1-4 | TRBV2 | CASSEVGVLDVGVFF
TRBJ2-7 | TRBV7-2 | CASSLVLLAGRTYEQYF
TRBJ2-3 | TRBV7-2 | CASSSGQSTDTQYF
TRBJ1-5 | TRBV2 | CASSEAGGAQPQHF
TRBJ1-1 | TRBV6-1 | CASSDKGWGPGTEAFF
TRBJ1-1 | TRBV10-2 | CASSATVNTEAFF
TRBJ2-3 | TRBV2 | CASKESSTQYF
TRBJ1-3 | TRBV2 | CASALGTGSGNTIYF
TRBJ2-7 | TRBV7-8 | CASSERLVTEQYF
TRBJ1-6 | TRBV6-5 | CASSYEGQTKNSPLHF
TRBJ1-1 | TRBV13 | CASSLIAGSGMNTEAFF
TRBJ2-5 | TRBV5-1 | CASSLGLREGQETQYF
TRBJ1-1 | TRBV6-5 | CASRNDRDRAFF
TRBJ1-4 | TRBV10-2 | CASSEAGRHEKLFF
TRBJ1-5 | TRBV28 | CASSQLGQGNQPQHF
TRBJ1-6 | TRBV30 | CAWIPTGIYNSPLHF
TRBJ2-1 | TRBV3-1/TRBV3-2 | CASSQGRGRDEQFF
TRBJ1-1 | TRBV28 | CASSFITASQAAFF
TRBJ1-3 | TRBV29-1 | CSVAGGNTIYF
TRBJ1-5 | TRBV6-2/TRBV6-3 | CASSYLGAPNQPQHF
TRBJ2-1 | TRBV7-3 | CASSPPRRNEQFF
TRBJ1-1 | TRBV28 | CAINSRQGFTEAFF
TRBJ2-1 | TRBV7-3 | CASSLEGQGSYNEQFF
TRBJ2-1 | TRBV14 | CASSQHLFLSGGSFGHEQFF
TRBJ2-7 | TRBV6-5 | CASSRSLGGAYEQYF
TRBJ1-6 | TRBV6-5 | CASSYTDRDNSPLHF
TRBJ2-1 | TRBV10-2 | CATQAGALYNEQFF
TRBJ1-6 | TRBV10-3 | CAASTDRGLSPLHF
TRBJ2-5 | TRBV5-1 | CASTLGQGWETQYF
TRBJ2-1 | TRBV5-6 | CASSLGLADSYNEQFF
TRBJ2-2 | TRBV28 | CASSLGAGANTGELFF
TRBJ2-7 | TRBV29-1 | CSVGGAASGSSLREQYF
TRBJ1-5 | TRBV28 | CASSSLGQGTLPQHF
TRBJ2-7 | TRBV6-5 | CASSYTKGQPSYEQYF
TRBJ2-1 | TRBV5-1 | CASSLSLAGDNEQFF
TRBJ2-1 | TRBV19 | CASSIGLAGYSYNEQFF
TRBJ2-5 | TRBV19 | CASSGLAGGEETQYF
TRBJ1-1 | TRBV12-3/TRBV12-4 | CASSLGQRAFF
TRBJ2-5 | TRBV12-5 | CASGLIWASGATQYF
TRBJ2-1 | TRBV10-1 | CASSGQGLEQFF
TRBJ1-1 | TRBV2 | CAQGGNTEAFF
TRBJ2-3 | TRBV28 | CASSSIPGIASDTQYF
TRBJ1-5 | TRBV28 | CASSLEGTVFNNQPQHF
TRBJ1-6 | TRBV10-3 | CATALDRGNSPLHF
TRBJ2-7 | TRBV28 | CASSPHDGLAGGNYEQYF